The clone carrying this TCR beta chain was seen repeatedly, ten times or more. Its antigen is not identified. Hyperthyroidism patients were newly diagnosed, under 2 months' duration, aged 18 to 65. Trimming at V came to 5 bases and at J to 4 bases, leaving 13 bases not matched to a gene. CDR1 is SQVTM and CDR2 is ANQGSEA in the germline V gene. The CDR3 runs to 15 residues. TCR beta CDR3 amplification used RNA transcripts. The authors performed first-round RT-PCR with HTBI primers and then a second-round multiplex PCR. TCRdb passed the multiplex PCR reads through MiXCR, listing each CDR3 protein once. The sample shows about 590,000 distinct CDR3 sequences, less than 45% of them seen only once. These data belong to a study of Graves' ophthalmopathy and Graves' hyperthyroidism. Study context: Hyperthyroidism is called stable when no ophthalmopathy develops within 18 months of follow-up.

General study results and limits: Blood shared most expanded thyroid clonotypes above 0.001 frequency.

What was sequenced was peripheral blood or thyroid tissue (not recorded which). This TCR derives from an adult man with Graves' hyperthyroidism. V usage is TRBV29-1 and J usage is TRBJ1-2, with TRBD1 identical over 7 bases. CDR3 protein: CSVFGTVALSYGYTF. The DNA for the CDR3 is TGCAGCGTTTTTGGGACAGTCGCACTATCCTATGGCTACACCTTC.